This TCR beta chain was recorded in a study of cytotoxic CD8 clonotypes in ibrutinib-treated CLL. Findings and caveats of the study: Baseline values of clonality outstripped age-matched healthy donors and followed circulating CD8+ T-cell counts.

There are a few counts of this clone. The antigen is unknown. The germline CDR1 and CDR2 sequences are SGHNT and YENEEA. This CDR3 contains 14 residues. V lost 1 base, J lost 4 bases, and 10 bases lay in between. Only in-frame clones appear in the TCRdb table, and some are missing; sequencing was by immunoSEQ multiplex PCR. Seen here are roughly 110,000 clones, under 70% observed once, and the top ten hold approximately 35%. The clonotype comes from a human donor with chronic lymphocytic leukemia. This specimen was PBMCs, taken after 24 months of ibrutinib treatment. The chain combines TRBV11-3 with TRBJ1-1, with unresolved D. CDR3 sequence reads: CASSLVADGTEAFF. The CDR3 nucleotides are TGTGCCAGCAGCTTAGTGGCAGATGGCACTGAAGCTTTCTTT.